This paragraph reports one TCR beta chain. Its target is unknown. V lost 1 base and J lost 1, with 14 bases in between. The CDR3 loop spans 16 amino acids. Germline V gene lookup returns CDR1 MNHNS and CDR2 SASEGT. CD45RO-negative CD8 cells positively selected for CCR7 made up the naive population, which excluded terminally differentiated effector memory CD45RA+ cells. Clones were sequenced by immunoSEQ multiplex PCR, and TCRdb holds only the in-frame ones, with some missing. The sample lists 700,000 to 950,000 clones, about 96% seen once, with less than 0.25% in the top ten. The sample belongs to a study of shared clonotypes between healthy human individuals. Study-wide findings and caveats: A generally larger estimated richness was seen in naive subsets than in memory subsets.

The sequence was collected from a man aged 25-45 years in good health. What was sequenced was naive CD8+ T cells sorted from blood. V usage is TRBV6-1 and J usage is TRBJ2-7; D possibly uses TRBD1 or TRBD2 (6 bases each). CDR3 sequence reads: CASSEEGGTGSYEQYF. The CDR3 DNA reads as TGTGCCAGCAGTGAAGAAGGGGGGACCGGTTCCTACGAGCAGTACTTC.